This TCR beta chain was recovered during a study of blood T cell repertoires in COVID-19. Study-wide context: Spain, Italy and the United States supplied samples that represented acute and convalescent COVID-19. T cells, B-cell-depleted T cells, or PBMCs supplied cDNA or gDNA.

Concerning this clone: At one of its ends the junction is not consistent with the germline gene, which may arise from a read error.

Per the germline V gene, CDR1 is SSHAT and CDR2 is FNYEAQ (reference sequence). This CDR3 comprises 14 residues. The data were produced by immunoSEQ multiplex PCR, yet TCRdb's version contains in-frame clones alone and is incomplete. The sample gives about 260,000 clones, 88% of which show up once; about 1.2% is in the top ten. This rearrangement joins TRBV7-7 to TRBJ2-1, with D perhaps matching TRBD2 (6 bases). Specimen: PBMCs or T cells enriched from blood (not recorded which). The clonotype comes from a woman between 40 and 55 years old with acute COVID-19. CDR3 protein: CASSPGGAYNEQFF. CDR3 nucleotides: TGTGCTAGCAGCCCAGGCGGGGCCTACAATGAGCAGTTCTTC.